Following are 3 T cell receptor beta chains from one sample sequenced in a study of CD8+ T cells in alopecia areata. In each case, RNA was isolated and then reverse transcribed into cDNA as the sequencing template. Repertoires were generated with immunoSEQ multiplex PCR, while TCRdb's copy carries only in-frame clones and drops some. The profile covers some 100,000 clones, with 35% to 40% appearing a single time and about 3.1% taken by the ten largest. The sample was CD4+ T cells sorted from blood. The source of these receptors is a human donor with alopecia areata.

The chain combines TRBV4-2 with TRBJ2-1; unclear D gene. The CDR3 loop spans 14 amino acids. Germline loops: CDR1 LGHNA, CDR2 YNFKEQ. V lost 1 base, J lost 7 bases, and 11 bases lay in between. CDR3 DNA sequence: TGTGCCAGCAGCCAAGTACCACTGGGGAATGAGCAGTTCTTC. It specifies CASSQVPLGNEQFF.

The rearrangement links TRBV30 to TRBJ1-2; D ambiguous. This CDR3 has 11 amino acids. The germline gives CDR1 GTSNPN, CDR2 SVGIG (reference sequence). Trimming cost V 3 bases and J 7 bases, with 9 bases left between them. The CDR3 sequence: CAWSVPSGYTF. CDR3 DNA: TGTGCCTGGAGCGTTCCTAGTGGCTACACCTTC.

Only a few counts were recorded for this clone. This chain uses TRBV29-1 with TRBJ2-1; 7 bases agree with TRBD1. The ends lost 1 base at V and 3 bases at J; junction bases unmatched: 6. The CDR3 extends over 15 amino acids. Germline assignment: CDR1 SQVTM and CDR2 ANQGSEA. CDR3 amino acids: CSVEGGTAVYNEQFF. The CDR3 bases are TGCAGCGTTGAAGGGGGGACAGCAGTCTACAATGAGCAGTTCTTC.